One sample yielded the 20 T cell receptor beta chains listed below, sequenced in a study of OX40 agonist ivuxolimab in advanced cancers. Profiled with immunoSEQ multiplex PCR; TCRdb holds only in-frame clones, not every one. The sample shows 75,000 to 90,000 clones, 85% to 95% of them seen only once. The sequencing used CD4+ or CD8+ T cells sorted from blood, collected in a trial of the OX40 agonist ivuxolimab. Receptors originate from an adult with an advanced solid tumor such as melanoma, head and neck, liver or kidney cancer.

The V and J genes are TRBV10-3 and TRBJ2-7; 8 nucleotides match TRBD1. Germline loops: CDR1 ENHRY, CDR2 SYGVKD. Unmatched junction bases numbered 3, after V lost 2 bases and J lost 3 bases. The CDR3 has 14 residues. CDR3 in DNA: TGTGCCATCAGTGAGGGGGGACAGGTCTACGAGCAGTACTTC. Its translation: CAISEGGQVYEQYF.

The CDR3 reads CASGPGTDELGYGYTF. CDR3 bases: TGTGCCAGCGGGCCCGGGACAGATGAACTGGGCTATGGCTACACCTTC. The rearrangement uses TRBV28 and TRBJ1-2; 7 bases match TRBD1. V dropped 8 bases and J dropped 4; count of bases not matched to a gene: 16. CDR1 is MDHEN, CDR2 SYDVKM, per germline. CDR3 length: 16 residues.

The chain carries TRBV18 and TRBJ2-2; D not certain. CDR3 size: 11 residues. Germline V lookup: CDR1 KGHSH, CDR2 LQKENI. The ends were cut back, 5 bases at V and 6 bases at J, with 4 bases in the middle. The CDR3 nucleotides are TGTGCCAGCTCAAATCCCGGGGAGCTGTTTTTT. Translated: CASSNPGELFF.

This clone was detected once. The chain is built from TRBV28 and TRBJ2-7, with no clear D. Trimming removed 3 bases from V and 4 bases from J, with 10 bases in between. The CDR3 loop spans 13 amino acids. CDR1 is MDHEN and CDR2 is SYDVKM in the germline V gene. The CDR3 is CASSLNTIYEQYF. The CDR3 bases are TGTGCCAGCAGTTTGAACACTATATACGAGCAGTACTTC.

V is TRBV5-6 and J is TRBJ2-3; D is tentatively TRBD1 or TRBD2 (7 bases each). Germline CDR1 reads SGHDT; CDR2 reads YYEEEE. The CDR3 runs to 12 residues. Deletions cut 6 bases from V and 9 bases from J, with 14 bases between. The DNA for the CDR3 is TGTGCCAGCACCTACAGGGGAGGGACGCAGTATTTT. Translated, it gives CASTYRGGTQYF.

A remark on this clone: Relative to the germline gene, one junction end is altered; a read error may explain this. The chain joins TRBV15 to TRBJ1-2; D might be TRBD1 (5 bases). The germline gives CDR1 LNHNV, CDR2 YYDKDF (reference sequence). The CDR3 runs to 14 residues. CDR3 sequence: CATSSTSDIKPRKF. DNA of the CDR3: TGTGCCACCAGCTCTACCTCGGACATTAAGCCCCGGAAGTTC.

V usage is TRBV7-8 and J usage is TRBJ1-5; perhaps TRBD1 as D (6 bases). The CDR3 is made up of 15 amino acids. The V and J ends lost 4 bases and 1 base respectively, with 11 bases between them. CDR1 is SGHVS and CDR2 is FQNEAQ in the germline V gene. CDR3 DNA: TGTGCCAGCAGCTCCAGGGGAGGCAGCAATCAGCCCCAGCATTTT. It specifies CASSSRGGSNQPQHF.

This clone was observed once. V gene TRBV18 combines with J gene TRBJ2-2, with D tentatively TRBD1 (5 bases). This CDR3 region has 13 residues. CDR1 and CDR2 (germline): KGHSH, LQKENI. The V end was cut by 6 bases, the J end by 3 bases, with 8 bases between. CDR3 coding DNA: TGTGCCAGCTCCGACAGTTACACCGGGGAGCTGTTTTTT. This sequence encodes CASSDSYTGELFF.

The rearrangement uses TRBV7-9 and TRBJ2-5; 7 bases agree with TRBD2. The germline V gene has CDR1 SEHNR and CDR2 FQNEAQ (reference sequence). The CDR3 is made up of 17 amino acids. J was trimmed by 0 bases and V by 4 bases; bases with no gene match: 11. In DNA, the CDR3 is TGTGCCAGCAGCTCCGGTCCGTTGAGCGGGAACCAAGAGACCCAGTACTTC. It encodes CASSSGPLSGNQETQYF.

In regard to this clone: Other DNA sequences of this sample code for an identical CDR3. V gene TRBV19 combines with J gene TRBJ1-3; no clear D gene. V was pared by 3 bases and J by 3 bases, with 3 bases between. Per germline, CDR1 LNHDA and CDR2 SQIVND (reference sequence). CDR3 length equals 12 residues. Here the CDR3 reads CASSINGNTIYF. The CDR3, as DNA: TGTGCCAGTAGTATTAATGGAAACACCATATATTTT.

The chain joins TRBV7-9 to TRBJ2-1; TRBD2 matches 9 bases. Germline V gene data show CDR1 as SEHNR and CDR2 as FQNEAQ (reference sequence). The CDR3 loop spans 19 amino acids. J lost 5 bases, V lost 8 bases, and 22 bases had no gene match. The CDR3 region is CASLKRGAGARIRDNEQFF. The CDR3 bases are TGTGCCAGCCTAAAGCGGGGGGCGGGAGCTCGAATCCGGGACAATGAGCAGTTCTTC.

The J gene is TRBJ2-7, the V gene TRBV5-6; 10 nucleotides line up with TRBD2. The CDR3 spans 16 residues. The germline V gene encodes CDR1 SGHDT and CDR2 YYEEEE. The trim removed 4 bases at V and 5 bases at J, leaving 12 bases unmatched. The CDR3 sequence is CASSPIAGGGFNEQYF. The DNA of the CDR3 is TGTGCCAGCAGCCCTATAGCGGGAGGCGGATTTAACGAGCAGTACTTC.

This chain connects TRBV15 to TRBJ2-7, with D unresolved. The CDR3 length is 15 residues. V was pared by 0 bases and J by 6 bases, with 15 bases between. Germline assignment: CDR1 LNHNV and CDR2 YYDKDF (reference sequence). The CDR3 spells CATSRDPLETSEQYF. CDR3 nucleotides: TGTGCCACCAGCAGAGATCCGTTGGAGACGTCCGAGCAGTACTTC.

The chain couples TRBV2 to TRBJ2-1, with 14 positions matching TRBD2. Looked up from germline, CDR1 is SNHLY and CDR2 is FYNNEI. The CDR3 consists of 16 residues. J lost 3 bases, V lost 11 bases, and 9 bases had no gene match. The CDR3 DNA follows: TGTGCCCGCGGGACTAGCGGGAGAGAGGTCTACAATGAGCAGTTCTTC. The encoded protein is CARGTSGREVYNEQFF.

The V call is TRBV7-9, the J call TRBJ1-1, with 8 bases fitting TRBD1. With V trimmed by 5 bases and J by 7 bases, 18 bases remained unmatched. The CDR3 is 17 residues long. The germline CDR1 and CDR2 sequences are SEHNR and FQNEAQ (reference sequence). The CDR3 coding sequence is TGTGCCAGCAGCCCGAAAACGGCGCAGGGGGCTTTTAATGAAGCTTTCTTT. Translated: CASSPKTAQGAFNEAFF.

J is TRBJ2-3 and V is TRBV5-1; TRBD2 might be the D (6 bases). The CDR3 loop spans 15 amino acids. With 4 bases removed from V and 3 bases from J, the gap between germline ends came to 15 bases. CDR1 and CDR2 (germline): SGHRS, YFSETQ. This CDR3 is CASSPGVSVTDTQYF. The DNA of the CDR3 is TGCGCCAGCAGCCCGGGGGTTAGCGTAACAGATACGCAGTATTTT.

The genes are TRBV5-1 and TRBJ2-5; weak D call: TRBD2 (6 bases). This CDR3 has 13 residues. V dropped 3 bases and J dropped 4 bases, with 10 bases sitting between them. Looked up from germline, CDR1 is SGHRS and CDR2 is YFSETQ. The CDR3 reads CASSYPGGETQYF. The CDR3 nucleotides are TGCGCCAGCAGCTACCCCGGGGGAGAGACCCAGTACTTC.

V and J are TRBV4-2 and TRBJ2-3; D may be TRBD2 (6 bases). The CDR3 is 14 residues long. Germline V gene data show CDR1 as LGHNA and CDR2 as YNFKEQ. V lost 4 bases to trimming and J lost 4 bases, with 12 bases between them. CDR3 in amino acids: CASSPLGGADTQYF. The CDR3 nucleotides are TGTGCCAGCAGCCCCCTGGGGGGTGCAGATACGCAGTATTTT.

This chain connects TRBV19 to TRBJ2-5, with 11 bases matching TRBD2. The CDR3 spans 19 residues. The trim removed 3 bases at V and 2 bases at J, leaving 14 bases unmatched. Germline CDR1 is LNHDA and CDR2 is SQIVND (reference sequence). The CDR3 is CASSIGLAGPTPGQETQYF. The CDR3 DNA reads as TGTGCCAGTAGTATCGGACTAGCGGGTCCCACTCCAGGTCAAGAGACCCAGTACTTC.

The rearrangement joins TRBV28 to TRBJ2-5, with TRBD2 matching over 8 bases. Per germline, CDR1 MDHEN and CDR2 SYDVKM. V lost 2 bases and J lost 2; bases outside the gene matches: 10. This CDR3 is 17 amino acids long. The CDR3 loop reads CASSLAASGPSQETQYF. Written as DNA, the CDR3 is TGTGCCAGCAGTTTAGCGGCTAGCGGGCCCTCGCAAGAGACCCAGTACTTC.